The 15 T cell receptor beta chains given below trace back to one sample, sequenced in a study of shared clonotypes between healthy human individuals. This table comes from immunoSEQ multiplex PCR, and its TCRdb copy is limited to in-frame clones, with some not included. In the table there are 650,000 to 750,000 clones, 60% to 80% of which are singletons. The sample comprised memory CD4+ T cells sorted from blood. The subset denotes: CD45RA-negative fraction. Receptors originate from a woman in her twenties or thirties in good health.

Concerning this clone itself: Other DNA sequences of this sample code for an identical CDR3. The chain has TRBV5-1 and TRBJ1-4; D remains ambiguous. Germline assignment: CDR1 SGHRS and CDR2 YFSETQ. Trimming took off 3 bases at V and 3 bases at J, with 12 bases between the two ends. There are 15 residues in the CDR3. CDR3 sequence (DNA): TGCGCCAGCAGCTCCTTAGGGCAGCCTAATGAAAAACTGTTTTTT. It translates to CASSSLGQPNEKLFF.

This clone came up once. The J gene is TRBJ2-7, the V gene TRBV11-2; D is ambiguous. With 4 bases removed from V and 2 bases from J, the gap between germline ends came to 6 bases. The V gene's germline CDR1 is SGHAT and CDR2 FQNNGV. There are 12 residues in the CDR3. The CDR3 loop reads CASSYTTYEQYF. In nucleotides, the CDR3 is TGTGCCAGCAGCTATACGACCTACGAGCAGTACTTC.

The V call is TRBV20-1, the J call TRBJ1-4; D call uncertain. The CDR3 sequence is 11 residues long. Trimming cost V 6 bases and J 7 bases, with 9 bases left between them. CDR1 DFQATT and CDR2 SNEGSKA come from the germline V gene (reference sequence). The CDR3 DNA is TGCAGTGCGGGCAGGACTGAAAAACTGTTTTTT. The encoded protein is CSAGRTEKLFF.

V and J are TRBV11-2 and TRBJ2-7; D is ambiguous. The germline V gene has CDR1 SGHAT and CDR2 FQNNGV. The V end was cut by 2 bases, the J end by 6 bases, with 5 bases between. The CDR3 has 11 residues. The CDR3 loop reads CASSLFAEQYF. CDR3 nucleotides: TGTGCCAGCAGCTTATTCGCCGAGCAGTACTTC.

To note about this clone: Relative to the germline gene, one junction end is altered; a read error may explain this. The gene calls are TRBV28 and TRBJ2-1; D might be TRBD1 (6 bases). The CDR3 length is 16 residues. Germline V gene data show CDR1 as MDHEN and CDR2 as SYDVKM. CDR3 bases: TGTGCCAGCATATCCCCAGGGTTTCGTTGGGACAATGAACAGTTCTTC. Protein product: CASISPGFRWDNEQFF.

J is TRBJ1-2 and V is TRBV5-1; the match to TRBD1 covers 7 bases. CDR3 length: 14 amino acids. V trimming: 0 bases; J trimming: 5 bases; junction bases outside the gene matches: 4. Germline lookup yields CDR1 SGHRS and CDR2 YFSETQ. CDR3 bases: TGCGCCAGCAGCTTGGTAGGGGGCATATATGGCTACACCTTC. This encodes CASSLVGGIYGYTF.

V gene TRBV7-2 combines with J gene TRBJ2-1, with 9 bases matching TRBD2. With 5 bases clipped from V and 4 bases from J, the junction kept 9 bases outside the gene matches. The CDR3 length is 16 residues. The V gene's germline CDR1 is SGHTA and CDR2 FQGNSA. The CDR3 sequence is CASSQESGRMYNEQFF. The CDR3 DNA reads TGTGCCAGCAGCCAAGAAAGCGGGAGGATGTACAATGAGCAGTTCTTC.

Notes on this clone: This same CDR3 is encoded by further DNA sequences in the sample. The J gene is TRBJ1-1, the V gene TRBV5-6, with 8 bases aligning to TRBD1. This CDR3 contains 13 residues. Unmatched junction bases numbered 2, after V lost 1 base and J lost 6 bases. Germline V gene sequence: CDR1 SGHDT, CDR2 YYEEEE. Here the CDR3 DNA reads TGTGCCAGCAGCTTGCTGGACAGGGCTGAAGCTTTCTTT. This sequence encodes CASSLLDRAEAFF. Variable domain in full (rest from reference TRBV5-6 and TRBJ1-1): DAGVTQSPTHLIKTRGQQVTLRCSPKSGHDTVSWYQQALGQGPQFIFQYYEEEERQRGNFPDRFSGHQFPNYSSELNVNALLLGDSALYLCASSLLDRAEAFFGQGTRLTVV.

CDR3 protein: CASNFRAGGTDTQYF. Written as DNA, the CDR3 is TGTGCCAGCAACTTCAGGGCGGGAGGCACAGATACGCAGTATTTT. The chain joins TRBV2 to TRBJ2-3, with TRBD2 matching over 7 bases. V was pared by 7 bases and J by 1 base, with 8 bases of the junction left unmatched. Germline V gives CDR1 SNHLY, CDR2 FYNNEI. This CDR3 comprises 15 residues.

CDR3 sequence reads: CASSPTVLRTTSSGANVLTF. CDR3 nucleotides: TGTGCCAGCTCACCCACGGTGTTGCGTACTACAAGCTCTGGGGCCAACGTCCTGACTTTC. The gene calls are TRBV18 and TRBJ2-6; D is undetermined. Trimming pared 3 bases from V and 0 bases from J, leaving 21 bases between. The V gene's germline CDR1 is KGHSH and CDR2 LQKENI. The CDR3 loop spans 20 amino acids.

CDR3 nucleotide sequence: TGTGCCAGCAACAGGGCTCTCACACAACCCACAGATACGCAGTATTTT. It is translated as CASNRALTQPTDTQYF. The rearrangement links TRBV5-5 to TRBJ2-3; D might be TRBD1 (6 bases). The CDR3 is 16 amino acids. Per the germline V gene, CDR1 is SGHKS and CDR2 is YYEKEE (reference sequence). V lost 6 bases, J lost 2 bases, and 19 bases lay in between.

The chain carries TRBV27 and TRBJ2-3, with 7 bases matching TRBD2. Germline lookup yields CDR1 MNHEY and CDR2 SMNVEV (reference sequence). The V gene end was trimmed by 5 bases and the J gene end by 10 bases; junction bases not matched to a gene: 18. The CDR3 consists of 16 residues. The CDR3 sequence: CASSPLGGGPVGSQYF. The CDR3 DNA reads TGTGCCAGCAGTCCCCTCGGCGGGGGACCCGTGGGTTCGCAGTATTTT.

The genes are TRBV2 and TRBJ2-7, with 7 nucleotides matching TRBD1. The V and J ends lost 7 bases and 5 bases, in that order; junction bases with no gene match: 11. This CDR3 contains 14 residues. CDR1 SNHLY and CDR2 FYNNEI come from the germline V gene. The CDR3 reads CASTVTGESDEQYF. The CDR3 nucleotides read TGTGCCAGCACAGTAACAGGGGAGAGCGACGAGCAGTACTTC.

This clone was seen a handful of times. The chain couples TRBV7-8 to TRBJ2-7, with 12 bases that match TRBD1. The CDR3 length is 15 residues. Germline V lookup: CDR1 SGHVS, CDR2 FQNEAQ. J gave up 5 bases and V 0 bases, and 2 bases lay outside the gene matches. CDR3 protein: CASSLAGTGGNEQYF. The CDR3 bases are TGTGCCAGCAGCTTAGCCGGGACAGGGGGCAACGAGCAGTACTTC.

This chain's CDR3 is CASSLGLAGEGYEQYF. CDR3 bases: TGCGCCAGCAGCCTGGGACTAGCGGGAGAGGGATACGAGCAGTACTTC. This chain links TRBV10-2 with TRBJ2-7, with 14 bases aligning to TRBD2. The CDR3 is made up of 16 amino acids. Germline V CDR1 and CDR2: WSHSY, SAAADI. The J segment lost 4 bases and the V segment lost 6 bases, leaving 8 bases of the junction unmatched.